This is a list of T cell receptor beta chains from one sample in a study of OX40 agonist ivuxolimab in advanced cancers. This table comes from immunoSEQ multiplex PCR, and its TCRdb copy is limited to in-frame clones, with some not included. The table includes 25,000 to 35,000 clones, less than 90% detected once. This sample comprised CD4+ or CD8+ T cells sorted from blood, obtained in a trial of the OX40 agonist ivuxolimab. Receptor source: an adult with an advanced solid tumor such as melanoma, head and neck, liver or kidney cancer. Both conserved end residues are trimmed from each CDR3. A D gene is named only where the DNA matches it firmly. Clone size, where shown, is once, few, many, or a class for clones that have expanded.

d_call,cdr3_length,clone_size,j_call,v_call,cdr3_aa
-,12,-,TRBJ1-1,TRBV29-1,SVEDLDGDTEAF
TRBD2,16,-,TRBJ2-1,TRBV7-9,ASSFPGTSGSSYNEQF
-,11,-,TRBJ1-5,TRBV6-6,ASSWGSGQPQH
TRBD2,15,-,TRBJ2-1,TRBV11-3,ASSLGGLAGVWHEQF
-,12,-,TRBJ2-7,TRBV27,ASSPGVPFSEQY
TRBD1,15,-,TRBJ1-5,TRBV27,ASIHQMQGARGQPQH
-,10,-,TRBJ2-4,TRBV9,ASSRTGDIQY
-,12,medium-sized,TRBJ1-1,TRBV13,ASTPGQGWTEAF
-,15,-,TRBJ2-3,TRBV9,ASSAKHRGRGTDTQY
-,13,-,TRBJ2-1,TRBV19,ASSSFRNGRHEQF
-,11,-,TRBJ2-4,TRBV10-3,AISESTENIQY
TRBD2,13,-,TRBJ2-1,TRBV7-6,ASSLVLAGNNEQF
TRBD1,13,-,TRBJ2-7,TRBV9,ASSVDPGQGDEQY
-,12,-,TRBJ2-7,TRBV9,ASSPSGGAYEQY
-,14,-,TRBJ2-1,TRBV28,ASSPSGGGSYNEQF
-,12,-,TRBJ2-2,TRBV11-3,ASSQQVNTGELF
-,11,-,TRBJ2-7,TRBV2,ASSAGRGYEQY
-,13,-,TRBJ2-2,TRBV27,ASSSTGTNTGELF
-,10,-,TRBJ2-3,TRBV7-9,ASSSFTDTQY
-,10,-,TRBJ1-2,TRBV5-6,ASSLADFGYT
-,14,-,TRBJ1-4,TRBV19,ASSIPDRMANEKLF
-,14,few,TRBJ2-1,TRBV2,ASSDRIQYSYNEQF
-,11,-,TRBJ2-5,TRBV5-4,ASSLEEYETQY
TRBD1,12,-,TRBJ2-1,TRBV6-5,ASSPGRGYNEQF
TRBD2,13,-,TRBJ2-3,TRBV9,ASSGSGRGADTQY
-,12,-,TRBJ2-2,TRBV6-1,ASSSYGVTGELF
TRBD2,13,-,TRBJ2-5,TRBV2,ASIGLAGERETQY
-,9,-,TRBJ2-3,TRBV2,ARSLTDTQY
-,11,once,TRBJ2-3,TRBV11-1,ASSLDSTDTQY
-,12,-,TRBJ2-7,TRBV9,ASSGRDNSYEQY
-,13,few,TRBJ2-5,TRBV27,ASSLGRDFQETQY
-,12,-,TRBJ2-1,TRBV19,ASSILSRANEQF
TRBD2,12,-,TRBJ2-3,TRBV7-3,ASSLSGSGDTQY
TRBD1,11,few,TRBJ1-1,TRBV30,AWDRGSNTEAF
TRBD2,16,-,TRBJ2-6,TRBV25-1,ASSDPTSGPSGANVLT
-,13,-,TRBJ1-1,TRBV19,ASSIDGAMNTEAF
-,11,-,TRBJ2-7,TRBV29-1,SVVKAGIYEQY
TRBD2,13,-,TRBJ2-1,TRBV6-6,ASSLGLAGANEQF
-,14,-,TRBJ2-5,TRBV29-1,SVEQWAGIDQETQY
-,13,-,TRBJ2-1,TRBV4-1,ASSHAPRLHNEQF
TRBD1,12,-,TRBJ2-7,TRBV4-1,ASSQERTGHEQY
-,13,few,TRBJ1-2,TRBV19,ASSRTWPRVPGYT
-,14,few,TRBJ2-3,TRBV18,ASSPAGTGTTDTQY
TRBD2,15,-,TRBJ2-1,TRBV9,ASSVAPSGRAYNEQF
-,11,-,TRBJ2-1,TRBV7-9,ASSSSYDNEQF
TRBD1,12,-,TRBJ1-5,TRBV7-8,ASSSGGSYQPQH
-,14,once,TRBJ2-5,TRBV19,ASSIMGGASVETQY
-,12,-,TRBJ2-3,TRBV7-2,ASSFGTRAGAQY
TRBD1,13,-,TRBJ1-1,TRBV28,ASSTRDRVLTEAF
-,14,-,TRBJ2-3,TRBV5-1,ASSGGIGTATDTQY
-,11,once,TRBJ1-3,TRBV28,ASSTPLIDTIY
-,13,-,TRBJ2-1,TRBV27,ASSLSDYAGNEQF
-,13,-,TRBJ1-1,TRBV27,ASSDDTGPNTEAF
-,13,-,TRBJ2-2,TRBV6-5,ASSSPGRHTGELF